This passage covers 6 T cell receptor beta chains from one sample sequenced in a study of blood T cells in healthy people across ages. A second 7 to 11 cycle PCR used barcoded and J-beta primers. TCRdb passed the 5' RACE reads through MiXCR, listing each CDR3 protein once. In the table there are roughly 1,700,000 distinct CDR3 sequences, 25% to 30% of which are singletons. The sample comprised blood. The receptors were sampled from a woman in her 30s in good health.

Concerning this clonotype: A much larger clone is a single base away; this may be a read error. The CDR3 DNA follows: TGTGCCAGCAGATTGTCTAGCGGATACAATGAGCAGTTCTTC. Translating gives CASRLSSGYNEQFF. The chain uses TRBV11-2 and TRBJ2-1; 7 nucleotides match TRBD2. The germline CDR1 and CDR2 sequences are SGHAT and FQNNGV. The CDR3 loop spans 14 amino acids. The ends lost 6 bases at V and 4 bases at J; junction bases unmatched: 6.

The chain uses TRBV6-5 and TRBJ2-1; 11 nucleotides match TRBD2. V trimming: 6 bases; J trimming: 9 bases; junction bases outside the gene matches: 10. Germline V lookup: CDR1 MNHEY, CDR2 SVGAGI. The CDR3 has 15 residues. CDR3 coding DNA: TGTGCCAGCAGCAAACTAGCGGGAGCTCTGGGTGAGCAGTTCTTC. It codes for CASSKLAGALGEQFF.

On this clonotype: The junction and the germline gene differ at one end; a read error may be behind it. The chain employs TRBV20-1 and TRBJ2-1, with a weak D call TRBD2 (5 bases). The CDR3 runs 10 residues. Germline values: CDR1 DFQATT, CDR2 SNEGSKA (reference sequence). The CDR3 reads CSTSITEQFF. For the CDR3, the DNA is TGCAGTACTAGTATTACTGAGCAGTTCTTC.

This clonotype showed up many times. This chain uses TRBV29-1 with TRBJ2-1, with 11 bases matching TRBD1. Trimming removed 4 bases from V and 4 bases from J; junction bases left unmatched: 6. From germline, CDR1 is SQVTM and CDR2 ANQGSEA. This CDR3 spans 15 amino acids. In DNA form, the CDR3 reads TGCAGCGTTGGTGGAAGGGACAGGGGGTACAATGAGCAGTTCTTC. It translates to CSVGGRDRGYNEQFF.

This clonotype occurred many times. The chain joins TRBV7-9 to TRBJ1-4, with 7 bases fitting TRBD1. Germline V gene sequence: CDR1 SEHNR, CDR2 FQNEAQ (reference sequence). V was clipped by 5 bases and J by 4 bases; unmatched bases: 7. This CDR3 has 15 amino acids. In DNA form, the CDR3 reads TGTGCCAGCAGCCCCGGGACAGACATTAATGAAAAACTGTTTTTT. As protein: CASSPGTDINEKLFF.

This chain uses TRBV5-1 with TRBJ2-5; D unclear. The CDR3 length is 15 residues. Germline V gene lookup returns CDR1 SGHRS and CDR2 YFSETQ. Trimming removed 0 bases at V and 7 bases at J, with 16 bases between. The CDR3: CASSLGTLDGLTQYF. For the CDR3, the DNA is TGCGCCAGCAGCTTGGGGACGTTGGACGGCCTGACCCAGTACTTC.